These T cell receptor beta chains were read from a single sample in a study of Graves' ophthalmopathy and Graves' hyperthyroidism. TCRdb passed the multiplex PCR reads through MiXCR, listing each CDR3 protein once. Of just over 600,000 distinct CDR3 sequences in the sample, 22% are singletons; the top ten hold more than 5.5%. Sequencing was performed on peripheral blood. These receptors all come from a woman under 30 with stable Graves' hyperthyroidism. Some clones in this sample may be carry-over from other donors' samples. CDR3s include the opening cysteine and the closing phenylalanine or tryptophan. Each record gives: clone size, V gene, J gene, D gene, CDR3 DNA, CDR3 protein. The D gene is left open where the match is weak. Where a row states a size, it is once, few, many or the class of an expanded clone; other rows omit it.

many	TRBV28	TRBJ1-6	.	TGTGCCAGCAGTCTACGGACGGTTAATAATTCACCCCTCCACTTT	CASSLRTVNNSPLHF
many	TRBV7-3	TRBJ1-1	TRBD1	TGTGCCAGCAGCACCGACAGGGAGGACGGCACTGAAGCTTTCTTT	CASSTDREDGTEAFF
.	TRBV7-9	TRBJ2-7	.	TGTGCCAGCAGCTCAAGGACTACTACCTCCTACGAGCAGTACTTC	CASSSRTTTSYEQYF
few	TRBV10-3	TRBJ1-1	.	TGTGCCATCAGTGAGTCGGGATTGGGTAGCACTGAAGCTTTCTTT	CAISESGLGSTEAFF
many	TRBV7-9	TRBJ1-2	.	TGTGCCAGCGTTCCCCTTCGCGGTGACTATGGCTACACCTTC	CASVPLRGDYGYTF
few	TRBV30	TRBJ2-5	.	TGTGCCTGGACGACCGGGACAACTGGAGAGACCCAGTACTTC	CAWTTGTTGETQYF
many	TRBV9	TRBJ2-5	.	TGTGCCAGCGCGGCCCTTAGGGGGGAGACCCAGTACTTC	CASAALRGETQYF
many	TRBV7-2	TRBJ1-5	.	TGTGCCAGCAGCTTAAATATCTATCAGCCCCAGCATTTT	CASSLNIYQPQHF
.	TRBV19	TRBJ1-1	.	TGTGCCAGTATCCCTCGGGCGGGCACTGAAGCTTCCTTT	CASIPRAGTEASF
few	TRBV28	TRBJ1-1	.	TGTGCCAGCAGTTTATTCGGGGCGTCCCTACGGAACACTGAAGCTTTCTTT	CASSLFGASLRNTEAFF
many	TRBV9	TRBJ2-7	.	TGTGCCAGCAGCGTCCACTACGAGCAGTACTTC	CASSVHYEQYF
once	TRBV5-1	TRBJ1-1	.	TGCGCCAGCCGAAGGGGTCCGAACACTGAAGCTTTCTTT	CASRRGPNTEAFF
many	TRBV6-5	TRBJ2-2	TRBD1	TGTGCCAGCAGTTGGACAGGGGGCGAGACCGGGGAGCTGTTTTTT	CASSWTGGETGELFF
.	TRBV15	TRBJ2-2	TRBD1	TGTGCCACCACCCCGGGACAGGGTACCGGGGAGCTGTTTTTT	CATTPGQGTGELFF
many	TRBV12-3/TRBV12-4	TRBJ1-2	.	TGTGCCAGCAGCCAAAGGATGCGGGTGAACTATGGCTACACCTTC	CASSQRMRVNYGYTF
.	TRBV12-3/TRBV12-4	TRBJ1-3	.	TGTGCCAGCAGCCTCGCTATCGGAAACACCATATATTTT	CASSLAIGNTIYF
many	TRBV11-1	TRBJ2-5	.	TGTGCCAGCAGCAGCAGGAATTCGGGGGAGACCCAGTACTTC	CASSSRNSGETQYF
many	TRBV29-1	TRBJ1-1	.	TGCAGCGTTGTACAGGGATCCCAGAACACTGAAGCTTTCTTT	CSVVQGSQNTEAFF
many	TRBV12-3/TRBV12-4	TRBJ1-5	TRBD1	TGTGCCAGCAGTTTAGCGCAGGGGGAAAGGCAGCCCCAGCATTTT	CASSLAQGERQPQHF
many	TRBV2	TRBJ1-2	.	TGTGCCAGCGGGACGGACACGGGGTCAGGCTATGGCTACACCTTC	CASGTDTGSGYGYTF
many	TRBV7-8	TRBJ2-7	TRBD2	TGTGCCAGCTCGGGGGGGGAAACCCCCTACGAGCAGTACTTC	CASSGGETPYEQYF
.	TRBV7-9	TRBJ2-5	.	TGTGCCAGTCAAAGCCAGGGCCGGCGGGAGACCCAGTACTTC	CASQSQGRRETQYF
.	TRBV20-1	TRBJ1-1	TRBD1	TGCAGTGCAGGGACAGGAATATTGAACACTGAAGCTTTCTTT	CSAGTGILNTEAFF
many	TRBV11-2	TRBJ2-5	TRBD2	TGTGCCAGCAGCAGATCGAGCGGGAGGGCCTTTTGGGAGACCCAGTACTTC	CASSRSSGRAFWETQYF
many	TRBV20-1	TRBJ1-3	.	TGCAGTGGGATGGCACCCCTCTCTGGAAACACCATATATTTT	CSGMAPLSGNTIYF
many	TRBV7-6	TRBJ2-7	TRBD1	TGTGCCAGCAGCCCCGGACAGGGGGCTTGGGAGCAGTACTTC	CASSPGQGAWEQYF
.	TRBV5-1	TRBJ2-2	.	TGCGCCAGCAGCTTGGGCAGAGAAGGAACCGGGGAGCTGTTTTTT	CASSLGREGTGELFF
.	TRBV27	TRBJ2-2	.	TGTGCCAGCAGTTTAAGACCAGCGAGCACCGGGGAGCTGTTTTTT	CASSLRPASTGELFF
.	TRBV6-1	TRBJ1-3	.	TGTGCCAGCAGTCCATCCTGGGGCGTCGGAAACACCATATATTTT	CASSPSWGVGNTIYF
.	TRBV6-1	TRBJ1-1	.	TGTGCCAGCAGTGACAGGCAGGAAGCTTTCTTT	CASSDRQEAFF
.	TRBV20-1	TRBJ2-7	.	TGCAGTGCTAAATCCGGAACAGGGTACCACGAGCAGTACTTC	CSAKSGTGYHEQYF
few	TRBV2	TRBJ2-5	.	TGTGCCAGCAGTGGGGGACTTTCACAAGAGACCCAGTACTTC	CASSGGLSQETQYF
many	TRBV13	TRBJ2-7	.	TGTGCCAGCAGCTTAAGGGGCGCGGCTATTATATCCTACGAGCAGTACTTC	CASSLRGAAIISYEQYF
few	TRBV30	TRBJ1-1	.	TGTGCCTGGAGCGGGGACGCGAACACTGAAGCATTCTTT	CAWSGDANTEAFF
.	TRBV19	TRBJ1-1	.	TGTGCCTCCTATTCGTTGGGAAACACTGAAGCTTTCTTT	CASYSLGNTEAFF
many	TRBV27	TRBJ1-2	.	TGTGCCAGCAGTTTAAGACAGCCCACTAACTATGGCTACACCTTC	CASSLRQPTNYGYTF
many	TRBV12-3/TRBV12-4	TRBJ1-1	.	TGTGCCAGCAGTTTCGCCAGTTGGAACACTGAAGCTTTCTTT	CASSFASWNTEAFF
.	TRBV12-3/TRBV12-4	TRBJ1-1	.	TGTGCCAGCAGTTTATCGGGAGGGAAAGCTTTCTTT	CASSLSGGKAFF
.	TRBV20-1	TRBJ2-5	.	TGCAGTGCTAGACCCAGGGTAGAGACCCAGTACTTC	CSARPRVETQYF
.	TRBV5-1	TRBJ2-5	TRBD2	TGCGCCAGCAGCTTGGGAACTAGCGCTTACCAAGAGACCCAGTACTTC	CASSLGTSAYQETQYF
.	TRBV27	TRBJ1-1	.	TGTGCCAGCATGGGGGGGTGGAACACTGAAGCTTTCTTT	CASMGGWNTEAFF
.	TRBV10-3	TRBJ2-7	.	TGTGCCAGCACATCGTCAGGTATACCCTACGAGCAGTACTTC	CASTSSGIPYEQYF
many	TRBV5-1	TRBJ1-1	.	TGCGCCAGCAGACTTGTTGTGACGAACACTGAAGCTTTCTTT	CASRLVVTNTEAFF
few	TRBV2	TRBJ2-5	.	TGTGCCAGCAGTGAAATTTGGGGCCAAGCCCAAGAGACCCAGTACTTC	CASSEIWGQAQETQYF
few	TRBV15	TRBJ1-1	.	TGTGCCACAGCTGCTCCGAGGAACACTGAAGCTTTCTTT	CATAAPRNTEAFF